This T cell receptor (beta chain) originates from a study of blood T cells in healthy people across ages. This clonotype was picked up a small number of times. V was shortened by 5 bases and J by 1 base, with 12 bases between the two germline ends. This CDR3 comprises 14 residues. Germline V CDR1 and CDR2: MNHEY, SVGAGI. In terms of origin and age, donors were healthy Caucasian individuals from Russia aged about 6 to 90. A second PCR of about 6 to 12 cycles used a sample-barcoded 5' primer and a J-beta primer mix. MiXCR, run by TCRdb on the 5' RACE reads, gives a single entry per CDR3 protein. The table shows some 1.8 million distinct CDR3 sequences, with more than 35% occurring only once.

The specimen was blood. The clonotype originates from a human donor in good health. The rearrangement uses TRBV6-5 and TRBJ2-7, with D perhaps TRBD1 or TRBD2 (5 bases each). The CDR3 sequence is CASSTPGSSYEQYF. CDR3 in DNA: TGTGCCAGCAGTACCCCAGGGAGTTCCTACGAGCAGTACTTC.